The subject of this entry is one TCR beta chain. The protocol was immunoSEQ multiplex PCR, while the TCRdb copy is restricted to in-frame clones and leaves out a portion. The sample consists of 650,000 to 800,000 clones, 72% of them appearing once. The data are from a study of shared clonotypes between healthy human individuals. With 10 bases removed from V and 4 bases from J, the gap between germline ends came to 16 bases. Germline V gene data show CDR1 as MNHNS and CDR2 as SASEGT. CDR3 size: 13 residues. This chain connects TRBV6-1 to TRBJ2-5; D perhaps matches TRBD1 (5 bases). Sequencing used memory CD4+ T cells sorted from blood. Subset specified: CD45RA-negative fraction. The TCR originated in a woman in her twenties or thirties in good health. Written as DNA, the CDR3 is TGTGCCATCTCGCAGGGCGAATTAGAGACCCAGTACTTC. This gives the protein CAISQGELETQYF.